This T cell receptor beta chain came from a study of control samples from healthy donors and cancer patients. TCRdb's table, derived via immunoSEQ multiplex PCR, lists solely in-frame clones and lacks some. The sample records over 150,000 clones, 90% to 95% being singletons. The V gene's germline CDR1 is MNHEY and CDR2 SVGAGI. Losses at the gene ends were 10 bases for V and 1 base for J; bases not matched to a gene: 4. This CDR3 region has 13 residues. This clonotype was obtained from a man younger than 45 in good health. The chain links TRBV6-5 to TRBJ2-3, with TRBD1 identical over 8 bases. The sample consisted of blood. This CDR3 is CAIPGQGTDTQYF. DNA for the CDR3: TGTGCCATCCCGGGACAGGGCACAGATACGCAGTATTTT.